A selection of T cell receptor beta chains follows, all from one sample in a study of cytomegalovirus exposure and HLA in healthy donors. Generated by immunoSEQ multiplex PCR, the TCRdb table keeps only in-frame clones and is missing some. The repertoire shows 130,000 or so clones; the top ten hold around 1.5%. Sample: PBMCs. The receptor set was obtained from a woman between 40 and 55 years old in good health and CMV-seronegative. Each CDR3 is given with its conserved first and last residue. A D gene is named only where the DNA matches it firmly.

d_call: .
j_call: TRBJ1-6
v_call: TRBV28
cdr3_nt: TGTGCCAGCAGTACGTATACCGGGAATTCACCCCTCCACTTT
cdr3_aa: CASSTYTGNSPLHF

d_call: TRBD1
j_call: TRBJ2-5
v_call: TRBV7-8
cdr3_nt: TGTGCCAGCAGCTTACTAGGGACAGCACAAGAGACCCAGTACTTC
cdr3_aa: CASSLLGTAQETQYF

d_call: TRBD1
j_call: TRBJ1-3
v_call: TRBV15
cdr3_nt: TGTGCCACCAGCATACGCACAGGGGGCGGCGGAAACACCATATATTTT
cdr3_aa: CATSIRTGGGGNTIYF

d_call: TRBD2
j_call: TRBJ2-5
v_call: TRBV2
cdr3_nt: TGTGCCAGCACCCCACTAGCGGGGAAAGAGACCCAGTACTTC
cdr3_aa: CASTPLAGKETQYF

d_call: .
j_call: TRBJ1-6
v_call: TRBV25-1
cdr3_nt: TGTGCCAGCAGTGGATTTCGAGGGTCTGCTAATTCACCCCTCCACTTT
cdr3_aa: CASSGFRGSANSPLHF

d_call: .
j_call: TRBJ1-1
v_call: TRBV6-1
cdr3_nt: TGTGCCAGCATGCAGATGGGGGCTGAGAACACTGAAGCTTTCTTT
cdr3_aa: CASMQMGAENTEAFF

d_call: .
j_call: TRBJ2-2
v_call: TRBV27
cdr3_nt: TGTGCCAGCAGTTTAGAACCACAGAACACCGGGGAGCTGTTTTTT
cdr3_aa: CASSLEPQNTGELFF

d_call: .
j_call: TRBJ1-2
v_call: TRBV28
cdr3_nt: TGTGCCAGCAGTTTAGGCGGAAGCTCTAACTATGGCTACACCTTC
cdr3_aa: CASSLGGSSNYGYTF

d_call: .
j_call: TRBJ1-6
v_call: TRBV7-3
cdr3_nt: TGTGCCAGCAGCTCATCAGGGGCTAATAATTCACCCCTCCACTTT
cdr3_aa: CASSSSGANNSPLHF

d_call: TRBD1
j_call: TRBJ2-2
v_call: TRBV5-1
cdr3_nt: TGCGCCAGCAGCTTGGGACAGGGGGCCGGGGAGCTGTTTTTT
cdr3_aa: CASSLGQGAGELFF

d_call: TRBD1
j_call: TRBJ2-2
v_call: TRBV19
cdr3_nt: TGTGCCAGCCTCGGGACAGGACACCGAGTCGGGGAGCTGTTTTTT
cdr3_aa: CASLGTGHRVGELFF

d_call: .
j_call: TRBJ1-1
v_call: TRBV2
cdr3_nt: TGTGCCAGCAGTGATGGGGCAGCGAACACTGAAGCTTTCTTT
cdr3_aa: CASSDGAANTEAFF

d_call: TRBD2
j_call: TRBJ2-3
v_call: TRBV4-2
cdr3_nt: TGTGCCAGCAGCCGAGGACCGGGACTGGAGCGGGGGGGTGATACGCAGTATTTT
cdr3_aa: CASSRGPGLERGGDTQYF

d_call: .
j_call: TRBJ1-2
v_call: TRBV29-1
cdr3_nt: TGCAGCGTTGAAGATCGGACAGCGTTCTATGGCTACACCTTC
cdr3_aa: CSVEDRTAFYGYTF

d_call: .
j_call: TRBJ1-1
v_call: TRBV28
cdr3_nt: TGTGCCAGCACCCGACACGGGGGGCGTCGCACTGAAGCTTTCTTT
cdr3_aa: CASTRHGGRRTEAFF

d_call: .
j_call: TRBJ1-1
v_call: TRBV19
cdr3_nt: TGTGCCAGTCTTAGTATCGATAGGGGTCATGGCACTGAAGCTTTCTTT
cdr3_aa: CASLSIDRGHGTEAFF

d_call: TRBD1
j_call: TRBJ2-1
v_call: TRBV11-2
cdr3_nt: TGTGCCAGCAGCCCGGGACAGATTACAAATGAGCAGTTCTTC
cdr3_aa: CASSPGQITNEQFF

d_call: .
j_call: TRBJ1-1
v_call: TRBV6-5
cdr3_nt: TGTGCCAGCAGTGGACAAGGACAGATAGAAGCTTTCTTT
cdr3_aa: CASSGQGQIEAFF

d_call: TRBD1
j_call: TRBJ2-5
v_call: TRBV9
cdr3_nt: TGTGCCAGCAGCTCCGACAGGGGGCGTGAGACCCAGTACTTC
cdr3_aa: CASSSDRGRETQYF

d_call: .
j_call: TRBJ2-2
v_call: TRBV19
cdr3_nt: TGTGCCAGTGGGAATTCGGGAACCGGGGAGCTGTTTTTT
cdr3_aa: CASGNSGTGELFF

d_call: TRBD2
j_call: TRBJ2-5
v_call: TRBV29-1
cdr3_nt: TGCAGCGTCTGGGAGGGCCCATCGGGAGAGACCCAGTACTTC
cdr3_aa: CSVWEGPSGETQYF

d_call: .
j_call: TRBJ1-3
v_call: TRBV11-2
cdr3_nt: TGTGCCAGCAGCCCTCCGCCAGACTCTGGAAACACCATATATTTT
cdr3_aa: CASSPPPDSGNTIYF

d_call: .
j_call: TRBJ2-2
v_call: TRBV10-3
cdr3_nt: TGTGCCATCACAAGCAGCGCGAACACCGGGGAGCTGTTTTTT
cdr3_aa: CAITSSANTGELFF

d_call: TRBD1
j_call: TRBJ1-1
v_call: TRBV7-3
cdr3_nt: TGTGCCAGCAGCATGGGACAGCCGAACACTGAAGCTTTCTTT
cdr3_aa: CASSMGQPNTEAFF

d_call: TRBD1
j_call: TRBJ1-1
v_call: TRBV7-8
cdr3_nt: TGTGCCAGCAGCTTTCCAGGACAGGGTAGCACTGAAGCTTTCTTT
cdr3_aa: CASSFPGQGSTEAFF

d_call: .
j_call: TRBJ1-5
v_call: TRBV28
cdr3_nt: TGTGCCAGCAAGGGGTCGCAGCTCAATCAGCCCCAGCATTTT
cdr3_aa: CASKGSQLNQPQHF

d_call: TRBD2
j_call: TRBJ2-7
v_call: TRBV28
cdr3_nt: TGTGCCAGCAGCCGGACTAGCGGGACTATCGAGCAGTACTTC
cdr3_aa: CASSRTSGTIEQYF

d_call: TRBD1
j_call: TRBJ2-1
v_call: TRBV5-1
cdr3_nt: TGCGCCAGCAGCTTGAGCGGCAGGGGGCGGCTAGCTTTAAGGTACAATGAGCAGTTCTTC
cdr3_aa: CASSLSGRGRLALRYNEQFF

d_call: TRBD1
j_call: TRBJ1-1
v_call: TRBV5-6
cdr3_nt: TGTGCCAGCACCTTAGGGGACAGAAAGAACACTGAAGCTTTCTTT
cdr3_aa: CASTLGDRKNTEAFF

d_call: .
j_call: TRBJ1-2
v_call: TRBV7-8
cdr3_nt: TGCGCCAGCAGCTCGGATCGGGGAGTCAACTATGGCTACACCTTC
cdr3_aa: CASSSDRGVNYGYTF

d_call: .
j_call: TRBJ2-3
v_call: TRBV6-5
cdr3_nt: TGTGCCAGCAGTTTTCAGGGTGGAGATACGCAGTATTTT
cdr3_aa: CASSFQGGDTQYF

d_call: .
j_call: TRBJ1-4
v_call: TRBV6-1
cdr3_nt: TGTGCCACTTACTCCGCAGGGGTGGGAAAACTGTTTTTT
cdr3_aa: CATYSAGVGKLFF

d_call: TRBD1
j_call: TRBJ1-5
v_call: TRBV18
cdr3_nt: TGTGCCAGCTCACAAGGGACAGTAGATCAGCCCCAGCATTTT
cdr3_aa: CASSQGTVDQPQHF

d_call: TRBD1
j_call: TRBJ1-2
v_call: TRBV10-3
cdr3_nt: TGTGCCATCAGGCCGGGACAGGGGGAGAATTCCTATGGCTACACCTTC
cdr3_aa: CAIRPGQGENSYGYTF

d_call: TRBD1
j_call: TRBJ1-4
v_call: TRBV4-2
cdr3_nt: TGTGCCAGCAGCCAAGAAAAAGGACAGGGGCATGAAAAACTGTTTTTT
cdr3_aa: CASSQEKGQGHEKLFF

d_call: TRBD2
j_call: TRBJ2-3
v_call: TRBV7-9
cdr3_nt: TGTGCCAGCAGCTCGAGGACTAGCGGGGAGACAGATACGCAGTATTTT
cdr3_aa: CASSSRTSGETDTQYF

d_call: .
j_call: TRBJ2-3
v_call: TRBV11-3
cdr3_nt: TGTGCCAGCAGCTTTGGAGGGGGCGAAACGCAGTATTTT
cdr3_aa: CASSFGGGETQYF

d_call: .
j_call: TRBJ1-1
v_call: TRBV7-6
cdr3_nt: TGTGCCGGCAGCCGCCTGTCGAGAGGGACTGAAGCTTTCTTT
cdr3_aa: CAGSRLSRGTEAFF

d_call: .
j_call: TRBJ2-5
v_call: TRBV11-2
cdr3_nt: TGTGCCAGCAGCTTAGAGGGGAGGGGGTTCCAAGAGACCCAGTACTTC
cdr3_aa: CASSLEGRGFQETQYF

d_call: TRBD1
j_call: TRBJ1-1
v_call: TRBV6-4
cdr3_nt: TGTGCCAGCAGCCGACAGGGGTTTGGCACTGAAGCTTTCTTT
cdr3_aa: CASSRQGFGTEAFF

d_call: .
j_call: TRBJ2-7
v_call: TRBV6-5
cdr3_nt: TGTGCCAGCAGGCGCGACAGGTACTACGAGCAGTACTTC
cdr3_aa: CASRRDRYYEQYF

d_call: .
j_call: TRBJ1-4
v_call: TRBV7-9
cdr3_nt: TGTGCCAGCAGCTTAGGGTCAGGGACAAGTAATGAAAAACTGTTTTTT
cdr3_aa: CASSLGSGTSNEKLFF

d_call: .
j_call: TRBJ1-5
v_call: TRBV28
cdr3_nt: TGTGCCAGCAGCGCTGAGCAGCCCCAGCATTTT
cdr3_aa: CASSAEQPQHF

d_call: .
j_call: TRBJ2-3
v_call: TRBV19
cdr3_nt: TGTGCCAGTAATTCGGGGGTAACAGATACGCAGTATTTT
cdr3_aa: CASNSGVTDTQYF

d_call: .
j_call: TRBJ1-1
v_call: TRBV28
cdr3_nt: TGTGCCAGCAGTCCCTACCGGGGGAGAAACACTGAAGCTTTCTTT
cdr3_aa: CASSPYRGRNTEAFF

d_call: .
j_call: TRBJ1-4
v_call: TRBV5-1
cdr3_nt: TGCGCCAGCAGTGGGGACTTTGCAACTAATGAAAAACTGTTTTTT
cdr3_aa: CASSGDFATNEKLFF

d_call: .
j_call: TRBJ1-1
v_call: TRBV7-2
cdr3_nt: TGTGCCAGCAGCTTAGGGCTCAGGGGCGGGAGCACTGAAGCTTTCTTT
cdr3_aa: CASSLGLRGGSTEAFF

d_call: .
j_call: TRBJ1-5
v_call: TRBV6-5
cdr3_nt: TGTGCCAGCAGTTACTCCCAGGGCAATCAGCCCCAGCATTTT
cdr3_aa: CASSYSQGNQPQHF

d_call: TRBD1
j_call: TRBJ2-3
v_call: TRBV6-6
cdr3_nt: TGTGCCAGCAGTAATCGGGACAGGGGTGGCACAGATACGCAGTATTTT
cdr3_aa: CASSNRDRGGTDTQYF

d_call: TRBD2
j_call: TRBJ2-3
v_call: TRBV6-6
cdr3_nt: TGTGCCAGCTCTCAGGGAGGGGATACGCAGTATTTT
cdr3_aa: CASSQGGDTQYF

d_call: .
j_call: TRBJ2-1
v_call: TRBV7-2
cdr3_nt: TGTGCCAGCAGCTCCGAGAGTTACCGGTCGTTCTTC
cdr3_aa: CASSSESYRSFF

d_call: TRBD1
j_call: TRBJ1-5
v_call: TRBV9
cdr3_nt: TGTGCCAGCGGGGACAGCCGATATAGCAATCAGCCCCAGCATTTT
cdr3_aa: CASGDSRYSNQPQHF

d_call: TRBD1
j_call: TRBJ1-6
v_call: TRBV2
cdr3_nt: TGTGCCAGGACTCCAGGGGGAAATTCACCCCTCCACTTT
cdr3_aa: CARTPGGNSPLHF